What follows are 28 T cell receptor beta chains derived from one specimen sequenced in a study of breast tumors, draining lymph nodes, adjacent tissues. TCRdb processed the multiplex PCR reads anew with MiXCR; each CDR3 protein has one entry. The sample lists approximately 22,000 distinct CDR3 sequences; about 60% were seen once. The sequenced sample was breast tumor tissue. These receptors originate from a female donor with breast cancer. Some clones in this sample may be carry-over from other donors' samples.

This clonotype occurred a few times. This clone may be a read error of a much larger clone one base away. The chain's CDR3 is CAISGVSAAAQYF. In DNA form, the CDR3 reads TGTGCCATCAGTGGCGTCTCCGCGGCGGCCCAGTACTTC. The chain joins TRBV10-3 to TRBJ2-5; D is unresolved. The germline V gene encodes CDR1 ENHRY and CDR2 SYGVKD. V lost 4 bases and J lost 9, with 15 bases in between. The CDR3 length is 13 residues.

The chain joins TRBV2 to TRBJ2-7, with a tentative D call TRBD1 (6 bases). From germline, CDR1 is SNHLY and CDR2 FYNNEI. The V end was cut by 2 bases, the J end by 3 bases, with 11 bases between. This CDR3 is 14 amino acids long. The CDR3 reads CASSEWEGGYEQYF. For the CDR3, the DNA is TGTGCCAGCAGTGAATGGGAAGGGGGCTACGAGCAGTACTTC.

This chain links TRBV28 with TRBJ1-6; no definite D call. Trimming removed 5 bases at V and 5 bases at J, with 10 bases between. CDR1 is MDHEN, CDR2 SYDVKM, per germline. The CDR3 sequence is 14 residues long. In DNA, the CDR3 is TGTGCCAGCAGTCCGGGCGGGGATAATTCACCCCTCCACTTT. Translating it yields CASSPGGDNSPLHF.

This clonotype rates as medium-sized. The chain couples TRBV24-1 to TRBJ2-5, with 7 bases lining up with TRBD1. This CDR3 has 15 amino acids. Trimming took 5 bases from V and 3 from J; bases not matched to a gene: 8. Per germline, CDR1 KGHDR and CDR2 SFDVKD. Written as DNA, the CDR3 is TGTGCCACCAGTGGTAGTGGGCAGGGGGAAGAGACCCAGTACTTC. Amino acid sequence: CATSGSGQGEETQYF.

This clonotype occurred many times. The gene calls are TRBV5-1 and TRBJ2-7, with D possibly matching TRBD2 (6 bases). The CDR3 has 15 amino acids. Germline V gives CDR1 SGHRS, CDR2 YFSETQ. The germline V and J ends were trimmed by 0 bases and 5 bases, with 15 bases remaining between them. This chain's CDR3 is CASSLVGGIDDEQYF. CDR3 coding DNA: TGCGCCAGCAGCTTGGTGGGCGGGATAGACGACGAGCAGTACTTC.

V gene TRBV25-1 combines with J gene TRBJ2-1; D is unresolved. Germline CDR1 and CDR2: MGHDK and SYGVNS. V was trimmed by 4 bases and J by 7 bases, leaving 11 bases between them. The CDR3 is made up of 13 amino acids. CDR3 nucleotide sequence: TGTGCCAGCAGTGGAGGTCCTACAAATGAGCAGTTCTTC. Translated: CASSGGPTNEQFF.

The rearrangement links TRBV6-4 to TRBJ2-3; maybe TRBD2 (5 bases). Germline V CDR1 and CDR2: MRHNA, SNTAGT. Trimming took 5 bases from V and 6 from J, leaving 12 bases between them. The CDR3 covers 13 residues. The CDR3: CASSLDGGDTQYF. The CDR3 DNA reads TGTGCCAGCAGTTTGGACGGCGGGGATACGCAGTATTTT.

In this sample, this clonotype turned up many times. The chain uses TRBV13 and TRBJ1-5; TRBD1 matches 10 bases. Germline V gene data show CDR1 as PRHDT and CDR2 as FYEKMQ (reference sequence). J gave up 4 bases and V 5 bases, and 8 bases lay outside the gene matches. CDR3 length equals 16 residues. CDR3 bases: TGTGCCAGCAGCAATCCCGGGACAGGGGTTAATCAGCCCCAGCATTTT. Its translation is CASSNPGTGVNQPQHF.

This clonotype was seen ten or more times. This may come from a read error, since a much larger clone is one base off. The chain is built from TRBV20-1 and TRBJ2-7, with a possible D match to TRBD2 (7 bases). Trimming removed 2 bases from V and 3 bases from J, with 23 bases in between. The CDR3 consists of 17 residues. Per germline, CDR1 DFQATT and CDR2 SNEGSKA (reference sequence). In DNA form, the CDR3 reads TGCAGTGCTAGACCCCGCTATGGGGGGGCGGGCCTCTACGAGCAGTACTTC. Translated, it gives CSARPRYGGAGLYEQYF.

The rearrangement links TRBV11-3 to TRBJ2-7; 7 bases agree with TRBD1. Trimming cost V 0 bases and J 5 bases; bases outside gene matches: 4. Germline CDR1 SGHNT, CDR2 YENEEA. The length of the CDR3 is 14 residues. This chain's CDR3 is CASSLENRGHEQYF. Written as DNA, the CDR3 is TGTGCCAGCAGCTTAGAAAACAGGGGCCACGAGCAGTACTTC.

This clonotype was detected many times. A much bigger clone sits one base away, suggesting this may be a read error. The chain combines TRBV20-1 with TRBJ2-7; tentatively, D is TRBD2 (6 bases). This CDR3 is 14 amino acids long. The germline V and J ends were trimmed by 3 bases and 6 bases, with 18 bases remaining between them. Germline lookup yields CDR1 DFQATT and CDR2 SNEGSKA (reference sequence). Written as DNA, the CDR3 is TGCAGTGCTAGCCTCATTAGCGGCCCCTCCGAGCAGTACTTC. Translation gives CSASLISGPSEQYF.

This clonotype has ten or more counts. The CDR3: CASSGAGGPNQPQHF. DNA for the CDR3: TGTGCCAGCAGCGGTGCGGGGGGGCCCAATCAGCCCCAGCATTTT. The chain couples TRBV28 to TRBJ1-5, with a tentative D call TRBD1 (6 bases). The CDR3 is 15 residues long. V was trimmed by 6 bases and J by 3 bases, leaving 15 bases between them. CDR1 and CDR2 from the germline V gene are MDHEN and SYDVKM.

CDR3 residues: CASSFPAVAGVEQFF. In DNA form, the CDR3 reads TGTGCCAGCAGCTTCCCAGCTGTAGCGGGGGTAGAGCAGTTCTTC. This chain uses TRBV5-6 with TRBJ2-1, with TRBD2 matching 9 bases. Germline V gene data show CDR1 as SGHDT and CDR2 as YYEEEE. CDR3 size: 15 residues. With 2 bases clipped from V and 10 bases from J, the junction kept 10 bases outside the gene matches.

To note about this clonotype: A much larger clone is a single base away; this may be a read error. The chain links TRBV6-2 or TRBV6-3 to TRBJ2-3, with 7 bases fitting TRBD1. Germline trimming cut 6 bases from V and 8 bases from J; bases unmatched to any gene: 5. The CDR3 sequence is 12 residues long. Germline-derived CDR1 and CDR2 are MNHEY and SVGEGT. The CDR3 region has the DNA TGTGCCAGCAGGCCTACAGGGGTTACGCAGTATTTT. This codes for CASRPTGVTQYF.

The sample holds one count of this clonotype. One junction end disagrees with the germline gene, perhaps due to a read error. V usage is TRBV19 and J usage is TRBJ1-5; D is perhaps TRBD1 (5 bases). In germline, CDR1 is LNHDA, CDR2 SQIVND (reference sequence). CDR3 length: 15 amino acids. The CDR3 is CAGAPGPILGQPRHF. The CDR3, as DNA: TGTGCCGGTGCCCCGGGGCCCATTTTGGGTCAGCCCCGGCATTTT.

The CDR3 region has the DNA TGTGCCAGCAGCTTGGGGGGCACCGGATCCTACGAGCAGTACTTC. Translating it yields CASSLGGTGSYEQYF. This chain uses TRBV11-3 with TRBJ2-7; D assignment may be TRBD1 or TRBD2 (6 bases each). Germline V lookup: CDR1 SGHNT, CDR2 YENEEA. This CDR3 contains 15 residues. The V end was cut by 3 bases, the J end by 1 base, with 13 bases between.

In its sample, this clonotype was seen many times. The chain has TRBV19 and TRBJ1-2; 8 nucleotides align to TRBD1. CDR1 is LNHDA and CDR2 is SQIVND in the germline V gene (reference sequence). The V and J ends lost 3 bases and 5 bases, in that order; junction bases with no gene match: 8. This CDR3 has 15 residues. The CDR3 bases are TGTGCCAGTAGTATGCTGACAGGGGTGGAATATGGCTACACCTTC. This encodes CASSMLTGVEYGYTF.

This clonotype showed up many times. This sequence may be a read error, since a much larger clone differs from it by one base. The CDR3 bases are TGTGCCAGCAGTCACGGGTGGGGCTACACCTTC. Protein product: CASSHGWGYTF. The chain uses TRBV12-3 or TRBV12-4 and TRBJ1-2; D gene ambiguous. This CDR3 has 11 amino acids. The germline V and J ends were trimmed by 5 bases and 8 bases, with 9 bases remaining between them.

This clonotype has more than one count but fewer than ten. A read error may be the cause here, since a much bigger clone is one base away. The rearrangement links TRBV7-9 to TRBJ2-5, with 10 nucleotides matching TRBD2. In germline, CDR1 is SEHNR, CDR2 FQNEAQ (reference sequence). The CDR3 extends over 15 amino acids. This CDR3 is CASIQKRGGRETQHF. CDR3 DNA: TGTGCCAGCATCCAAAAGCGGGGGGGCCGAGAGACCCAGCACTTC. The full variable domain, rest sourced from reference TRBV7-9 and TRBJ2-5, is DTGVSQNPRHKITKRGQNVTFRCDPISEHNRLYWYRQTLGQGPEFLTYFQNEAQLEKSRLLSDRFSAERPKGSFSTLEIQRTEQGDSAMYLCASIQKRGGRETQHFGPGTRLLVL.

The chain employs TRBV7-8 and TRBJ2-3, with TRBD2 matching 16 bases. CDR1 is SGHVS and CDR2 is FQNEAQ in the germline V gene. This CDR3 region has 16 residues. V trimming: 3 bases; J trimming: 6 bases; junction bases outside the gene matches: 3. The CDR3 sequence: CASSFGTSGGGDTQYF. CDR3 DNA: TGTGCCAGCAGCTTTGGGACTAGCGGGGGGGGCGATACGCAGTATTTT.

This clonotype occurred once. The V call is TRBV5-1, the J call TRBJ2-1, with 16 positions matching TRBD2. Germline lookup yields CDR1 SGHRS and CDR2 YFSETQ. Losses at the gene ends were 4 bases for V and 6 bases for J; bases not matched to a gene: 4. The CDR3 has 16 amino acids. CDR3 in amino acids: CASSLGTSGGVNEQFF. The DNA for the CDR3 is TGCGCCAGCAGCCTCGGGACTAGCGGGGGGGTCAATGAGCAGTTCTTC.

The rearrangement links TRBV9 to TRBJ2-3; D call uncertain. This CDR3 spans 14 amino acids. Trimming stripped 0 bases from V and 2 bases from J, with 7 bases between. Per germline, CDR1 SGDLS and CDR2 YYNGEE. CDR3 region: CASSVDGNTDTQYF. The CDR3, as DNA: TGTGCCAGCAGCGTAGATGGGAACACAGATACGCAGTATTTT.

Concerning this clonotype: The junction and the germline gene differ at one end; a read error may be behind it. The CDR3 protein is CSARVPRTSGDEQLF. The DNA for the CDR3 is TGCAGTGCTAGAGTCCCCAGGACTAGCGGGGATGAGCAGCTCTTC. V is TRBV20-1 and J is TRBJ2-1, with 12 bases aligning to TRBD2. The CDR3 sequence is 15 residues long. The germline gives CDR1 DFQATT, CDR2 SNEGSKA (reference sequence).

V gene TRBV7-2 combines with J gene TRBJ2-5; 9 bases agree with TRBD2. This CDR3 has 15 residues. V lost 6 bases to trimming and J lost 4 bases; unmatched junction nucleotides: 9. Per the germline V gene, CDR1 is SGHTA and CDR2 is FQGNSA. This CDR3 reads CASSWGAGGPETQYF. CDR3 bases: TGTGCCAGCAGTTGGGGGGCGGGGGGGCCAGAGACCCAGTACTTC. Using reference TRBV7-2 and TRBJ2-5 for the parts outside the CDR3, the full variable domain is GAGVSQSPSNKVTEKGKDVELRCDPISGHTALYWYRQSLGQGLEFLIYFQGNSAPDKSGLPSDRFSAERTGGSVSTLTIQRTQQEDSAVYLCASSWGAGGPETQYFGPGTRLLVL.

This chain's CDR3 is CASSQGGGQSPLHF. In DNA, the CDR3 is TGTGCCAGCAGCCAAGGCGGGGGACAGTCACCCCTCCACTTT. The chain is built from TRBV11-2 and TRBJ1-6, with 7 bases identical to TRBD1. The junction had 8 bases not matched to a gene; V was cut back by 5 bases and J by 10 bases. The CDR3 extends over 14 amino acids. Germline V gene sequence: CDR1 SGHAT, CDR2 FQNNGV.

The chain is built from TRBV15 and TRBJ2-7, with D uncertain. Trimming took off 1 base at V and 3 bases at J, with 7 bases between the two ends. Germline V lookup: CDR1 LNHNV, CDR2 YYDKDF (reference sequence). There are 13 residues in the CDR3. CDR3 region: CATSRARNYEQYF. The CDR3, as DNA: TGTGCCACCAGCAGAGCGCGTAACTACGAGCAGTACTTC.

This clonotype came up many times. The chain combines TRBV4-3 with TRBJ2-7, with TRBD1 as a possible D gene (5 bases). The V end lost 0 bases, the J end lost 4 bases, and 16 bases lay between the germline ends. There are 16 residues in the CDR3. Germline V gene data show CDR1 as LGHNA and CDR2 as YSLEER. CDR3 sequence (DNA): TGCGCCAGCAGCCAAGATATAGGGGCAAGGGGTTACGAGCAGTACTTC. Translating it yields CASSQDIGARGYEQYF.

The chain has TRBV7-9 and TRBJ2-7; TRBD2 might be the D (6 bases). Germline CDR1 and CDR2: SEHNR and FQNEAQ (reference sequence). The V end lost 6 bases, the J end lost 5 bases, and 29 bases lay between the germline ends. The CDR3 loop spans 18 amino acids. CDR3 in amino acids: CASSQSETDKLGGNEQYF. The CDR3 DNA is TGTGCCAGCAGTCAGAGTGAGACGGATAAATTGGGAGGTAACGAGCAGTACTTC.